This T cell receptor beta chain appears in the sequencing data of a study of cytomegalovirus exposure and HLA in healthy donors. The donors, nominally healthy at sampling, likely had unrecorded immune exposures. Germline CDR1 is MNHNS and CDR2 is SASEGT. This CDR3 comprises 13 residues. V lost 0 bases to trimming and J lost 7 bases; unmatched junction nucleotides: 0. Vbeta (60) and Jbeta (13) primers were used in the PCR. TCRdb's copy holds only in-frame clones and misses some; the assay was immunoSEQ multiplex PCR. Among around 95,000 clones, around 84% were seen once, and the ten largest hold about 4%.

The material sequenced was PBMCs. The chain combines TRBV6-1 with TRBJ2-4; 7 nucleotides line up with TRBD2. The receptor comes from a woman in her thirties or forties in good health and CMV-seropositive. This chain's CDR3 is CASSEAGGNIQYF. The CDR3 DNA follows: TGTGCCAGCAGTGAAGCCGGGGGGAACATTCAGTACTTC.